Below, one T cell receptor (beta chain) is given with its context. The sample comes from a study of shared clonotypes between healthy human individuals. Study in general: Two women and a few men aged 18 to 49 made up the donors.

CDR1 and CDR2 (germline): SNHLY, FYNNEI. With 4 bases removed from V and 2 bases from J, the gap between germline ends came to 22 bases. The CDR3 totals 18 residues. Libraries were prepared by immunoSEQ multiplex PCR; TCRdb keeps only in-frame clonotypes and omits some of them. Of 2 million to 2.5 million clones in the sample, 90% to 95% are singletons; the top ten hold about 0.37%. The origin of this receptor is a man aged 18 to 29 in good health. Some clones in this sample may be carry-over from other donors' samples. The specimen sequenced was naive CD4+ T cells from PBMCs. Sample subset: CD45RA+ positively selected. The gene calls are TRBV2 and TRBJ2-3; possible D gene TRBD1, 7 bases. The DNA of the CDR3 is TGTGCCAGCAGTGGACTAGGGGGCGTGGGAGGCCTCACAGATACGCAGTATTTT. Its protein is CASSGLGGVGGLTDTQYF.